A single sample is the source of the 17 T cell receptor beta chains below, sequenced in a study of T cells in Graves' hyperthyroidism and ophthalmopathy. Using RNA transcripts as the source, TCR beta CDR3 regions were amplified. The HTBI primer set drove a first-round RT-PCR of the TCR CDR3. TCRdb reprocessed the multiplex PCR reads via MiXCR and lists one record per CDR3 protein. The sample has 620,000 or so distinct CDR3 sequences, about 14% seen once. Sequenced input: blood. These receptors were obtained from a woman between 45 and 60 years old with Graves' ophthalmopathy.

The V call is TRBV6-2 or TRBV6-3, the J call TRBJ1-3; D not certain. V was cut by 0 bases and J by 0 bases, with 9 bases left in between. The V gene's germline CDR1 is MNHEY and CDR2 SVGEGT. The CDR3 is made up of 16 amino acids. The CDR3 protein is CASSYSSGYSGNTIYF. The CDR3 DNA follows: TGTGCCAGCAGTTACTCGTCTGGGTACTCTGGAAACACCATATATTTT.

This clonotype was seen more than once but under ten times. The chain couples TRBV29-1 to TRBJ2-7; either TRBD1 or TRBD2 may supply D (6 bases each). The CDR3 is made up of 14 amino acids. Per the germline V gene, CDR1 is SQVTM and CDR2 is ANQGSEA. Trimming stripped 4 bases from V and 7 bases from J, with 20 bases between. CDR3 sequence: CSVGGGGPGWEQYF. The CDR3 DNA reads TGCAGCGTTGGTGGAGGGGGGCCTGGATGGGAGCAGTACTTC.

In its sample, this clonotype was seen a few times. The chain uses TRBV27 and TRBJ1-6, with D unclear. The CDR3 totals 13 residues. The V and J ends lost 7 bases and 7 bases respectively, with 11 bases between them. The V gene's germline CDR1 is MNHEY and CDR2 SMNVEV (reference sequence). CDR3 in amino acids: CASKLAANSPLHF. The DNA for the CDR3 is TGTGCCAGCAAGTTGGCCGCAAATTCACCCCTCCACTTT.

This clonotype turned up a few times. The rearrangement links TRBV9 to TRBJ2-2; TRBD2 might be the D (5 bases). The CDR3 is made up of 14 amino acids. The V end was cut by 5 bases, the J end by 2 bases, with 10 bases between. Germline assignment: CDR1 SGDLS and CDR2 YYNGEE. For the CDR3, the DNA is TGTGCCAGCAGAGCGGACGCAAACACCGGGGAGCTGTTTTTT. Encoded protein: CASRADANTGELFF.

This clonotype was recorded at least ten times. CDR3 residues: CASSEPQPRALEREGRETQYF. The CDR3 region has the DNA TGTGCCAGCAGCGAGCCTCAACCGAGAGCCCTGGAGCGGGAGGGTCGGGAGACCCAGTACTTC. This chain connects TRBV7-9 to TRBJ2-5, with TRBD2 matching 10 bases. This CDR3 is 21 amino acids long. Trimming removed 5 bases from V and 5 bases from J; junction bases left unmatched: 26. Germline lookup yields CDR1 SEHNR and CDR2 FQNEAQ (reference sequence).

This clonotype has at least ten counts. The V gene is TRBV19, the J gene TRBJ2-7; 9 bases map to TRBD1. This CDR3 region has 15 residues. V was pared by 3 bases and J by 1 base, with 4 bases of the junction left unmatched. Germline V gene sequence: CDR1 LNHDA, CDR2 SQIVND (reference sequence). The CDR3 nucleotides read TGTGCCAGTAGTATGCCGGGACAGGGATCCTACGAGCAGTACTTC. Amino acids: CASSMPGQGSYEQYF.

Ten or more counts support this clonotype. This chain joins TRBV2 and TRBJ1-5, with 10 bases matching TRBD1. Unmatched junction bases numbered 1, after V lost 6 bases and J lost 5 bases. Germline V gives CDR1 SNHLY, CDR2 FYNNEI. CDR3 length: 13 amino acids. CDR3 DNA: TGTGCCAGCAGAGGGACAGGGGATCAGCCCCAGCATTTT. Its protein is CASRGTGDQPQHF. Using reference TRBV2 and TRBJ1-5 for the parts outside the CDR3, the full variable domain is EPEVTQTPSHQVTQMGQEVILRCVPISNHLYFYWYRQILGQKVEFLVSFYNNEISEKSEIFDDQFSVERPDGSNFTLKIRSTKLEDSAMYFCASRGTGDQPQHFGDGTRLSIL.

Concerning this clonotype: One junction end disagrees with the germline gene, perhaps due to a read error. The V and J genes are TRBV7-8 and TRBJ1-3; D ambiguous. Looked up from germline, CDR1 is SGHVS and CDR2 is FQNEAQ. The CDR3 contains 16 residues. The CDR3 bases are TGTGCCAGCAGCTTAGGCAGGCCTCGCTCTGGAAACACCACATATTTT. Protein sequence: CASSLGRPRSGNTTYF.

This clonotype has ten or more counts. The chain links TRBV30 to TRBJ1-3; a possible D gene is TRBD1 (5 bases). V shed 6 bases and J shed 2 bases, with 14 bases lying between them. Germline lookup yields CDR1 GTSNPN and CDR2 SVGIG (reference sequence). The CDR3 spans 14 residues. The CDR3 is CACGTQVPGNTIYF. DNA for the CDR3: TGTGCCTGTGGGACGCAGGTCCCTGGAAACACCATATATTTT.

Notes on this clonotype: With a much larger clone just one base away, this may be a read error. The chain uses TRBV4-1 and TRBJ1-1; possible D gene TRBD1, 5 bases. The CDR3 sequence is 18 residues long. Germline-derived CDR1 and CDR2 are MGHRA and YSYEKL. CDR3 residues: CASSHPPTGTTLNTGAFF. CDR3 bases: TGCGCCAGCAGCCACCCACCCACCGGGACGACGTTGAACACTGGAGCTTTCTTT.

There are a few counts of this clonotype. The gene calls are TRBV7-9 and TRBJ1-2, with 7 bases fitting TRBD1. The germline V gene encodes CDR1 SEHNR and CDR2 FQNEAQ (reference sequence). The CDR3 has 16 residues. V lost 1 base, J lost 2 bases, and 7 bases stayed unmatched. CDR3 protein: CASSLDKTGRNYGYTF. In DNA, the CDR3 is TGTGCCAGCAGCTTAGACAAGACAGGGAGGAACTATGGCTACACCTTC. The full variable domain, rest sourced from reference TRBV7-9 and TRBJ1-2, is DTGVSQNPRHKITKRGQNVTFRCDPISEHNRLYWYRQTLGQGPEFLTYFQNEAQLEKSRLLSDRFSAERPKGSFSTLEIQRTEQGDSAMYLCASSLDKTGRNYGYTFGSGTRLTVV.

This clonotype came up a few times. This chain connects TRBV18 to TRBJ2-6; D is unclear. The CDR3 is made up of 15 amino acids. The germline V gene has CDR1 KGHSH and CDR2 LQKENI. V shed 0 bases and J shed 0 bases, with 3 bases lying between them. The CDR3 DNA is TGTGCCAGCTCACCACCGCACTCTGGGGCCAACGTCCTGACTTTC. Protein: CASSPPHSGANVLTF.

This clonotype was counted at least ten times. The chain has TRBV27 and TRBJ2-1; 13 nucleotides agree with TRBD2. After removal of 3 bases from V and 3 bases from J, the junction contained 2 bases not matched to a gene. This CDR3 spans 16 amino acids. CDR1 MNHEY and CDR2 SMNVEV come from the germline V gene (reference sequence). The CDR3: CASSFTSGRVYNEQFF. The CDR3 nucleotides are TGTGCCAGCAGTTTCACTAGCGGGAGGGTCTACAATGAGCAGTTCTTC.

Many counts were recorded for this clonotype. The chain employs TRBV20-1 and TRBJ1-1; a weak D match, TRBD1 (5 bases). Germline CDR1 and CDR2: DFQATT and SNEGSKA (reference sequence). The germline V and J ends were trimmed by 1 base and 0 bases, with 9 bases remaining between them. There are 14 residues in the CDR3. Here the CDR3 DNA reads TGCAGTGCTAGAGCGACAGTTATGAACACTGAAGCTTTCTTT. Amino acid sequence: CSARATVMNTEAFF.

This clonotype was found many times. The chain recombines TRBV3-1 with TRBJ1-2, with unresolved D. This CDR3 region has 11 residues. Germline CDR1 LGHDT, CDR2 YNNKEL (reference sequence). V lost 2 bases and J lost 10, with 8 bases in between. The CDR3 sequence: CASSQYVNYTF. The CDR3 DNA reads as TGTGCCAGCAGCCAATATGTCAACTACACCTTC. Drawing the rest from reference TRBV3-1 and TRBJ1-2, the complete variable domain is DTAVSQTPKYLVTQMGNDKSIKCEQNLGHDTMYWYKQDSKKFLKIMFSYNNKELIINETVPNRFSPKSPDKAHLNLHINSLELGDSAVYFCASSQYVNYTFGSGTRLTVV.

This clonotype has at least ten counts. The V call is TRBV18, the J call TRBJ2-7; D possibly corresponds to TRBD2 (6 bases). CDR1 and CDR2 from the germline V gene are KGHSH and LQKENI. This CDR3 comprises 16 residues. V lost 2 bases and J lost 6, with 20 bases in between. The CDR3 nucleotides read TGTGCCAGCTCACCAAGGATCGGGGACTCCCCTCCCGAGCAGTACTTC. It specifies CASSPRIGDSPPEQYF. The full variable domain, completed using reference TRBV18 and TRBJ2-7, is NAGVMQNPRHLVRRRGQEARLRCSPMKGHSHVYWYRQLPEEGLKFMVYLQKENIIDESGMPKERFSAEFPKEGPSILRIQQVVRGDSAAYFCASSPRIGDSPPEQYFGPGTRLTVT.

This clonotype was picked up many times. The chain has TRBV20-1 and TRBJ2-7, with D perhaps matching TRBD1 (6 bases). There are 13 residues in the CDR3. The germline V gene has CDR1 DFQATT and CDR2 SNEGSKA (reference sequence). V was clipped by 2 bases and J by 3 bases, with 11 bases between them. CDR3 sequence: CSARWGLSYEQYF. CDR3 DNA: TGCAGTGCTAGATGGGGGCTCAGCTACGAGCAGTACTTC.